Described below is a single T cell receptor (beta chain) sequence and its context. What it binds is not known. This sample is drawn from a study of CD8 T cells in ankylosing spondylitis. Preparation of TCR beta libraries was done by quantitative 5'-RACE with molecular barcodes. TCRdb reprocessed the 5' RACE reads via MiXCR and lists one record per CDR3 protein. This table has 350,000 to 450,000 distinct CDR3 sequences, 20% to 30% appearing once. Study outcomes and limitations: Characteristic, it appeared, of ankylosing spondylitis blood was a TCR beta motif of roughly 8 highly homologous variants.

The CDR3 covers 14 residues. The germline CDR1 and CDR2 sequences are SGHAT and FQNNGV. V lost 2 bases, J lost 4 bases, and 9 bases lay in between. Sequencing used blood, either unsorted or a sorted T cell fraction (not recorded which). The clonotype originates from a male donor with ankylosing spondylitis. The rearrangement uses TRBV11-2 and TRBJ1-3; D gene uncertain. The CDR3 DNA reads TGTGCCAGCAGCTTAACCCCCCAAGGAAACACCATATATTTT. It translates to CASSLTPQGNTIYF.